Judged by abundance, the clone carrying this T cell receptor beta chain is medium-sized (0.01 to 0.1%). The data were obtained in a study of PD-1 blockade in classical Hodgkin lymphoma. No patient escaped relapse after autologous stem cell transplantation, and brentuximab vedotin exposure varied. Method: immunoSEQ multiplex PCR; TCRdb's copy keeps in-frame clones and lacks some. This table has about 37,000 clones, about 80% appearing once. Trimming cost V 1 base and J 4 bases, with 13 bases left between them. The CDR3 covers 15 residues. The germline CDR1 and CDR2 sequences are MGHRA and YSYEKL. Material: peripheral blood mononuclear cells (PBMCs), obtained before the second cycle of nivolumab. This receptor was taken from a human donor with classical Hodgkin lymphoma. This rearrangement joins TRBV4-1 to TRBJ1-2; D is uncertain. In DNA, the CDR3 is TGCGCCAGCAGCCAAGGGTATGGGCACCCCTATGGCTACACCTTC. Residues: CASSQGYGHPYGYTF.